This is a list of T cell receptor beta chains from one sample in a study of blood T cell repertoires in COVID-19. Here immunoSEQ multiplex PCR was the method, and the copy in TCRdb shows in-frame clones only, minus some. Counted here are 270,000 or so clones, approximately 77% occurring once; the ten biggest clones make up 3.1%. The sample taken for sequencing was peripheral blood. The receptors here all came from a woman under 30 with acute or convalescent COVID-19. Both conserved end residues are part of each CDR3. D genes are given only for firm matches. Only some rows state a clone size, as once, few, many or a class for expanded clones.

TRBD2	TRBV12-5	TRBJ2-1	.	TGTGCTAGTGGTTTCGGGACCGATAGCGGGAGGGGGGGCGATGAGCAGTTCTTC	CASGFGTDSGRGGDEQFF
.	TRBV4-3	TRBJ1-1	.	TGCGCCAGCAGCCAAGATCTGTTGGGACTCGATGAAGCTTTCTTT	CASSQDLLGLDEAFF
.	TRBV10-1	TRBJ2-7	.	TGCGCCAGCAGTGAGTCGACGGGAGCCTACGAGCAGTACTTC	CASSESTGAYEQYF
TRBD1	TRBV5-4	TRBJ2-5	.	TGTGCCAGCAGCCCCCCAGGACAGGGACGAGAGACCCAGTACTTC	CASSPPGQGRETQYF
.	TRBV7-9	TRBJ2-7	.	TGTGCCAGCAGCCCAGGTTCGGCCTACGAGCAGTACTTC	CASSPGSAYEQYF
.	TRBV29-1	TRBJ2-5	.	TGCAGCGTTGATGAGCAAGAGACCCAGTACTTC	CSVDEQETQYF
TRBD2	TRBV11-1	TRBJ2-1	few	TGTGCCAGCAGCCCTCGGCGGGAGGCCCACAATGAGCAGTTCTTC	CASSPRREAHNEQFF
TRBD2	TRBV2	TRBJ2-5	.	TGTGCCAGCAGTGAGCAGAGCGGGAGAAAAGGAGAGACCCAGTACTTC	CASSEQSGRKGETQYF
.	TRBV6-6	TRBJ2-7	.	TGTGCCAGCAGTCGACAAAACTACGAGCAGTACTTC	CASSRQNYEQYF
TRBD1	TRBV4-3	TRBJ1-2	.	TGCGCCAGCAGCCAAGATCTTTGGACAGGGGGAAATGGCTACACCTTC	CASSQDLWTGGNGYTF
.	TRBV5-1	TRBJ2-3	once	TGCGCCAGCAGCTTGGCTCCGAGAAGCGGCACAGATACGCAGTATTTT	CASSLAPRSGTDTQYF
.	TRBV29-1	TRBJ1-2	.	TGCAGCGTGTCAATAACAGGGCCGGGCTATGGCTACACCTTC	CSVSITGPGYGYTF
TRBD2	TRBV10-2	TRBJ2-5	.	TGCGCCAGCAGTGGGCTAGCGGGAGGTTCGGAGACCCAGTACTTC	CASSGLAGGSETQYF
.	TRBV6-5	TRBJ2-7	.	TGTGCCAGCAGTTACGGGCAGCACTACGAGCAGTACTTC	CASSYGQHYEQYF
TRBD2	TRBV5-6	TRBJ2-5	.	TGTGCCAGCAGATCCGGACTAGCGGGGTCCCAAGAGACCCAGTACTTC	CASRSGLAGSQETQYF
TRBD2	TRBV30	TRBJ2-2	few	TGTGCCTGGAGTGTAGGGAGCGGGGGCGGGGAGCTGTTTTTT	CAWSVGSGGGELFF
TRBD2	TRBV10-1	TRBJ2-1	.	TGCGCCAGCAGTAACTCACGGGAGGCCTGGTACAATGAGCAGTTCTTC	CASSNSREAWYNEQFF
TRBD1	TRBV11-2	TRBJ1-1	.	TGTGCCAGCAGCGAAACTGGGGACAGAATTAACTTCTTT	CASSETGDRINFF
.	TRBV11-3	TRBJ2-2	once	TGTGCCAGCAGCTTATATCCGGGGGCGAACACCGGGGAGCTGTTTTTT	CASSLYPGANTGELFF
TRBD2	TRBV7-9	TRBJ2-7	.	TGTGCCAGCAGCCCAAGTGGAGGGACTAGCGGGAGTCGGGTCTACGAGCAGTACTTC	CASSPSGGTSGSRVYEQYF
TRBD1	TRBV29-1	TRBJ1-2	.	TGCAGCGGAGGACAGGGGAACGGCTACACCTTC	CSGGQGNGYTF
TRBD2	TRBV10-2	TRBJ2-3	few	TGCGCCAGCAAATCCCCGGGGACTAGCGGGAGTAGCGCAGATACGCAGTATTTT	CASKSPGTSGSSADTQYF
TRBD2	TRBV30	TRBJ2-7	.	TGTGCCTGGAGTGTATCGTCGCGGGTCAATGGACTAGCGGTTACCTACGAGCAGTACTTC	CAWSVSSRVNGLAVTYEQYF
TRBD1	TRBV4-2	TRBJ1-2	.	TGTGCCAGCAGCCTTACCGACAGGGGAGATGATGGCTACACCTTC	CASSLTDRGDDGYTF
.	TRBV5-1	TRBJ1-1	.	TGCGCCAGCAGCTTGGGTGGGGCGACGAACACTGAAGCTTTCTTT	CASSLGGATNTEAFF
TRBD2	TRBV4-3	TRBJ2-1	.	TGCGCCAGCAGCCAAGATCAGGGACTAACCACCTACAATGAGCAGTTCTTC	CASSQDQGLTTYNEQFF
.	TRBV24-1	TRBJ2-1	.	TGTGCCACCAGTGACCGGGACAACTCCTACAATGAGCAGTTCTTC	CATSDRDNSYNEQFF
.	TRBV6-5	TRBJ1-1	few	TGTGCCACCCGGGACACCCAAAACACTGAAGCTTTCTTT	CATRDTQNTEAFF
TRBD1	TRBV7-3	TRBJ2-3	.	TGTGCCAGCAGCTTCATGGACAGGGGGCAAGGGACGCAGTATTTT	CASSFMDRGQGTQYF
TRBD2	TRBV11-3	TRBJ2-1	few	TGTGCCAGCAGCTTTAGCGGGATCTACAATGAGCAGTTCTTC	CASSFSGIYNEQFF
TRBD2	TRBV11-3	TRBJ2-1	.	TGTGCCAGCAGCCCGGGACTAGCGGGGCACAATGAGCAGTTCTTC	CASSPGLAGHNEQFF
TRBD2	TRBV5-1	TRBJ2-3	.	TGCGCCAGCAGCCGGACTAGCGGGAGTATCACAGATACGCAGTATTTT	CASSRTSGSITDTQYF
TRBD2	TRBV5-1	TRBJ2-5	.	TGCGCCAGCAGCTTGATGAGCGGGAATCGAGGGGAGACCCAGTACTTC	CASSLMSGNRGETQYF
.	TRBV7-9	TRBJ2-6	.	TGTGCCAGCAGCGGGGGGATCTTTTCTGGGGCCAACGTCCTGACTTTC	CASSGGIFSGANVLTF
.	TRBV2	TRBJ2-3	.	TGTGCCAGCAGTAAAGACAATTATACGCAGTATTTT	CASSKDNYTQYF
TRBD2	TRBV19	TRBJ2-1	.	TGTGCCAGTACCCGGACTAGCGGTACCTACAATGAGCAGTTCTTC	CASTRTSGTYNEQFF
TRBD1	TRBV27	TRBJ1-1	.	TGTGCCAGCAGACGACAGGGGAACACTGAAGCTTTCTTT	CASRRQGNTEAFF
.	TRBV27	TRBJ2-3	.	TGTGCCAGCAGTGGGTTAGGGAGTGGGAGCATTACGCAGTATTTT	CASSGLGSGSITQYF
.	TRBV30	TRBJ1-1	.	TGTGCCTGGGCAGATAACACTGAAGCTTTCTTT	CAWADNTEAFF
.	TRBV28	TRBJ2-1	.	TGTGCCAGCAGGACGCACAGGGATCGTACTTTAAACAATGAGCAGTTCTTC	CASRTHRDRTLNNEQFF
.	TRBV24-1	TRBJ2-3	.	TGTGCCACCAGGACAGGGGCAGCGGGAGGACGGGGCTCTAGCACAGATACGCAGTATTTT	CATRTGAAGGRGSSTDTQYF
TRBD2	TRBV7-9	TRBJ2-1	.	TGTGCCAGCAGCATAACAACACCGGGACTAGCGGGAGATGGAGTGTTCTTC	CASSITTPGLAGDGVFF
TRBD2	TRBV27	TRBJ2-7	once	TGTGCCAGCAGTATAGCGGGAGGGCTATACGAGCAGTACTTC	CASSIAGGLYEQYF
TRBD1	TRBV6-6	TRBJ1-1	few	TGTGCCAGCAGCCCCCGACAGGGAGGCACTGAAGCTTTCTTT	CASSPRQGGTEAFF
TRBD1	TRBV7-9	TRBJ2-7	.	TGTGCCAGCAGCCTCCAGGGACAGGGGTTGTCCGAGCAGTACTTC	CASSLQGQGLSEQYF
TRBD2	TRBV7-3	TRBJ2-4	.	TGTGCCAGCAGCTCGGACCTAGCGGGGGAGAAGAACATTCAGTACTTC	CASSSDLAGEKNIQYF
TRBD2	TRBV27	TRBJ2-7	.	TGTGCCAGCAGTTCCCCCGGGACTAGCGGTTACGAGCAGTACTTC	CASSSPGTSGYEQYF
TRBD1	TRBV28	TRBJ1-6	.	TGTGCCAGCAGTGGGGGACAGGGGGTTCGGTATTCACCCCTCCACTTT	CASSGGQGVRYSPLHF
.	TRBV6-6	TRBJ2-1	.	TGTGCCAGCAGTTACGAGGGCTCCTACAATGAGCAGTTCTTC	CASSYEGSYNEQFF
TRBD1	TRBV2	TRBJ1-6	.	TGTGCCAGCAGGACAGGGAGCTCCTATAATTCACCCCTCCACTTT	CASRTGSSYNSPLHF
TRBD1	TRBV18	TRBJ1-2	.	TGTGCCAGCTCACCACTTACCCTAATGACAGGGTATGGCTACACCTTC	CASSPLTLMTGYGYTF